This T cell receptor (beta chain) originates from a study of blood T cell repertoires in COVID-19 (dated by TCRdb to between 2020 and 2021). For the wider study: Samples covering the acute and convalescent phases of COVID-19 were provided by collaborators in the United States, Italy and Spain. The material from the prospective study consisted of cDNA or gDNA derived from T cells, B-cell-depleted T cells, or PBMCs. Deeply sampled blood TCRbeta repertoires from subjects exposed to, actively infected with, or recovered from COVID-19 were included in the dataset. The repertoires were released in a freely available public database intended as a resource for research on the immune response to SARS-CoV-2. The samples were drawn from two sources: the first 160 participants of the ongoing ImmuneRACE study, and 1,254 subjects contributed by 6 global collaborators. The sample metadata nearly always contained a de-identified subject ID, COVID-19 status, age in years and sex. Where available, HLA class I and class II types were taken from metadata supplied by the sample provider and were not determined by assay-based typing.

Collaborating institutions collected whole blood in K2EDTA tubes following their own protocols. Collaborator samples were shipped for TCRbeta analysis as frozen whole blood, isolated PBMCs, or DNA extracted from either sample type. On the study overall, not on this receptor specifically: Clinical and demographic metadata were provided uncurated, with the amount varying by source and participant.

The CDR3 has 16 amino acids, counting the end cysteine and phenylalanine. Only CDR3 DNA is held: 48 bases, read in frame from base 1. Per the germline V gene, SGHRS is the CDR1 and YFSETQ is the CDR2. Unmatched junction bases come to 8, with V trimmed by 4 bases and J by 2 bases. The immunoSEQ Assay, a bias-controlled multiplex PCR, was used to amplify TCRbeta CDR3 regions from genomic DNA. Processing in the source paper ran as follows. The number of nucleated cells in each sample was estimated by amplification of reference gene primers within the assay. To quantify the absolute abundance of each unique TCRbeta CDR3 rearrangement, sequence reads were collapsed and filtered. For each sample, productive Simpson clonality was calculated as the square root of Simpson's diversity index across productive rearrangements. TCRdb mirrors the immuneACCESS table, restricted to in-frame sequences. Some clones are absent from its copies; in checked studies, under half trace to an unresolved V gene, and the reason for the others is unknown. V and J calls and clone size are copied from that table; D and trimming were computed from the DNA. The sample data list over 90,000 clones, and 80% to 90% of these were observed just once. The top ten clonotypes cover about 20% of the sample.

Comments on this clone: Its antigen target is currently unknown. No quality values exist for individual bases; no much larger clone is one base distant.

The chain was built from TRBV5-1 and TRBJ2-1; 8 of the junction bases match TRBD1. The sequence was collected from a human donor in a cohort sampled during active COVID-19. The sample consisted of peripheral blood. The CDR3 loop reads CASSTAQGATYNEQFF. In nucleotide form, the sequence is TGCGCCAGCAGCACGGCGCAGGGGGCGACCTACAATGAGCAGTTCTTC.